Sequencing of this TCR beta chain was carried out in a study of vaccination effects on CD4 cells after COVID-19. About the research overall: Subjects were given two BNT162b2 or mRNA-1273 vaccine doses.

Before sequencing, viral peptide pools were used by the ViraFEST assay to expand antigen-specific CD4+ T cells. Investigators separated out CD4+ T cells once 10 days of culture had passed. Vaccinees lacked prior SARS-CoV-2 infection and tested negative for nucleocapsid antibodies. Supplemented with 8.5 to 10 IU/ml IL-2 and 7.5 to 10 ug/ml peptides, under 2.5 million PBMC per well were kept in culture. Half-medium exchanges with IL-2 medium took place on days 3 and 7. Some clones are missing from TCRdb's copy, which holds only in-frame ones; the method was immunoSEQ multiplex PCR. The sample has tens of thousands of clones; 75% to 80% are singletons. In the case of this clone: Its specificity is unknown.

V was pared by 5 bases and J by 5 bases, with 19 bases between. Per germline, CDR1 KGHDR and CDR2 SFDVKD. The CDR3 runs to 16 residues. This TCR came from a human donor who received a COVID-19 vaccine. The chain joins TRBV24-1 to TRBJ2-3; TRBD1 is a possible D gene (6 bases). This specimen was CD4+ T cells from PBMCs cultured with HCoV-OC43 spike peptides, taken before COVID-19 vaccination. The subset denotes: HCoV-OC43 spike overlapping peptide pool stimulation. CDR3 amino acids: CATSAPDSLREDTQYF. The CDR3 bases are TGTGCCACCAGTGCGCCGGACAGTTTGAGAGAAGATACGCAGTATTTT.